The text below deals with one T cell receptor (beta chain). No antigen is known for it. These data originate in a study of cytomegalovirus exposure and HLA in healthy donors. Regarding the study as a whole: Rare TCR sequences dominated, though some public TCRs recurred in many donors.

The CDR3 is 21 amino acids. J lost 6 bases, V lost 4 bases, and 27 bases had no gene match. Germline lookup yields CDR1 SNHLY and CDR2 FYNNEI. The study ran its PCR with 60 Vbeta and 13 Jbeta primers. Profiling relied on immunoSEQ multiplex PCR, and the TCRdb table lists in-frame clones only, not all of them. This table has 95,000 or so clones, about 76% appearing once. This TCR came from a woman in her seventies in good health and CMV-seropositive. The gene calls are TRBV2 and TRBJ2-1; 7 nucleotides line up with TRBD2. The specimen was PBMCs. The CDR3 here is CASSVRGLSAGTTRSSNEQFF. DNA for the CDR3: TGTGCCAGCAGTGTTCGGGGCCTGAGCGCAGGGACTACACGGTCAAGCAATGAGCAGTTCTTC.